What follows describes a single T cell receptor beta chain. At one boundary the junction diverges from the germline segment, which might be a read error. The data belong to a study of shared clonotypes between healthy human individuals. Background on the study: Per donor, three plates held CD4 naive cells, three held CD4 memory, two held CD8 naive and one held CD8 memory.

Data came from immunoSEQ multiplex PCR; TCRdb stores just in-frame clones and leaves some out. The sample shows over 850,000 clones, about 80% of them seen only once. In germline, CDR1 is SGHAT, CDR2 FQNNGV. This CDR3 spans 13 amino acids. The rearrangement joins TRBV11-2 to TRBJ2-7; D is unclear. This TCR was recovered from a man in his late teens or twenties in good health. Some clones in this sample may be carry-over from other donors' samples. The specimen was memory CD4+ T cells from PBMCs. Subset defined: CD45RA-negative fraction. For the CDR3, the DNA is TGTGCCAGCAGCCTTAAACCCTCCTGCGAGCAGTACTTC. Amino acids: CASSLKPSCEQYF. Based on the CDR3 plus reference TRBV11-2 and TRBJ2-7, the full variable domain is EAGVAQSPRYKIIEKRQSVAFWCNPISGHATLYWYQQILGQGPKLLIQFQNNGVVDDSQLPKDRFSAERLKGVDSTLKIQPAKLEDSAVYLCASSLKPSCEQYFGPGTRLTVT.